The 20 T cell receptor beta chains reported below all come from one sample, sequenced in a study of blood T cell repertoires in COVID-19. TCRdb's copy holds only in-frame clones and misses some; the assay was immunoSEQ multiplex PCR. The sample consists of about 52,000 clones, more than 90% of them appearing once. Input material: peripheral blood. The receptors here all came from a man aged 50-59 years with active COVID-19.

The V call is TRBV3-1 (or the pseudogene TRBV3-2), the J call TRBJ2-7; a weak D match, TRBD2 (7 bases). The CDR3 is made up of 14 amino acids. The germline V gene has CDR1 LGHDT and CDR2 YNNKEL (reference sequence). V lost 8 bases and J lost 6, with 20 bases in between. Here the CDR3 reads CASASRGGRAEQYF. In nucleotides, the CDR3 is TGTGCCAGCGCTTCAAGGGGGGGCAGGGCCGAGCAGTACTTC.

The chain links TRBV7-9 to TRBJ1-1; TRBD1 aligns across 9 bases. CDR1 SEHNR and CDR2 FQNEAQ come from the germline V gene (reference sequence). The CDR3 is made up of 15 amino acids. Trimming at V came to 4 bases and at J to 4 bases, leaving 7 bases not matched to a gene. The CDR3 spells CASSYGQGIGTEAFF. In nucleotides, the CDR3 is TGTGCCAGCAGCTACGGACAGGGGATTGGCACTGAAGCTTTCTTT. Variable domain in full (rest from reference TRBV7-9 and TRBJ1-1): DTGVSQNPRHKITKRGQNVTFRCDPISEHNRLYWYRQTLGQGPEFLTYFQNEAQLEKSRLLSDRFSAERPKGSFSTLEIQRTEQGDSAMYLCASSYGQGIGTEAFFGQGTRLTVV.

This chain connects TRBV6-5 to TRBJ1-5; 8 positions match TRBD1. Germline V lookup: CDR1 MNHEY, CDR2 SVGAGI. The junction had 5 bases not matched to a gene; V was cut back by 7 bases and J by 6 bases. CDR3 length equals 13 residues. The CDR3 region is CASITTGGQPQHF. CDR3 sequence (DNA): TGTGCCAGCATTACTACAGGGGGTCAGCCCCAGCATTTT.

V is TRBV28 and J is TRBJ2-7; 10 bases align to TRBD2. CDR1 is MDHEN, CDR2 SYDVKM, per germline. After removal of 7 bases from V and 3 bases from J, the junction contained 6 bases not matched to a gene. This CDR3 has 14 amino acids. The chain's CDR3 is CASTVTSGNYEQYF. CDR3 DNA sequence: TGTGCCAGCACCGTAACTAGCGGGAACTACGAGCAGTACTTC.

This clone was seen a single time. V is TRBV6-2 or TRBV6-3 and J is TRBJ2-1; the match to TRBD2 covers 8 bases. Germline V lookup: CDR1 MNHEY, CDR2 SVGEGT. This CDR3 has 15 residues. Unmatched junction bases numbered 5, after V lost 5 bases and J lost 2 bases. The chain's CDR3 is CASSPHSGTYNEQFF. The CDR3 nucleotides read TGTGCCAGCAGTCCCCATAGCGGGACCTACAATGAGCAGTTCTTC.

V and J are TRBV7-8 and TRBJ1-6, with D possibly matching TRBD1 (6 bases). The V end was cut by 8 bases, the J end by 7 bases, with 21 bases between. Germline CDR1 SGHVS, CDR2 FQNEAQ. The CDR3 has 16 residues. The CDR3 DNA is TGTGCCAGCCAGAATCAGCGGGGGACAAAGAATTCACCCCTCCACTTT. Its translation: CASQNQRGTKNSPLHF.

The CDR3 bases are TGTGCCAGCAGCTTAGAACGGGTTGGAGCTTTCTTT. Its translation: CASSLERVGAFF. The chain employs TRBV11-2 and TRBJ1-1; D is ambiguous. The V end was cut by 0 bases, the J end by 10 bases, with 9 bases between. The CDR3 totals 12 residues. Per the germline V gene, CDR1 is SGHAT and CDR2 is FQNNGV.

This clone was counted a single time. The gene calls are TRBV5-6 and TRBJ2-7; TRBD1 matches 7 bases. Per the germline V gene, CDR1 is SGHDT and CDR2 is YYEEEE. With 3 bases clipped from V and 3 bases from J, the junction kept 6 bases outside the gene matches. The CDR3 totals 14 residues. CDR3 nucleotides: TGTGCCAGCAGCTGGGGGACAGAGAACTACGAGCAGTACTTC. Its translation is CASSWGTENYEQYF.

The V gene is TRBV12-3 or TRBV12-4, the J gene TRBJ2-7; no clear D. V lost 6 bases and J 5 bases, leaving 8 bases between the germline ends. This CDR3 spans 11 amino acids. CDR3 DNA sequence: TGTGCCAGCAGCTCGATAGACGAGCAGTACTTC. Translating it yields CASSSIDEQYF.

This chain uses TRBV6-1 with TRBJ1-6; 7 nucleotides agree with TRBD1. Trimming at V came to 2 bases and at J to 5 bases, leaving 3 bases not matched to a gene. The CDR3 length is 15 residues. Germline CDR1 MNHNS, CDR2 SASEGT. The CDR3 sequence: CASSERGRNNSPLHF. The CDR3 nucleotides read TGTGCCAGCAGTGAAAGGGGGCGAAATAATTCACCCCTCCACTTT.

The chain recombines TRBV2 with TRBJ2-1; 15 nucleotides match TRBD2. This CDR3 has 16 residues. The germline V gene encodes CDR1 SNHLY and CDR2 FYNNEI. The trim removed 6 bases at V and 1 base at J, leaving 1 base unmatched. CDR3 sequence reads: CASRGTSGGSYNEQFF. In DNA form, the CDR3 reads TGTGCCAGCAGAGGGACTAGCGGGGGGTCCTACAATGAGCAGTTCTTC.

J is TRBJ1-3 and V is TRBV18; 8 bases fit TRBD1. The CDR3 has 18 residues. Unmatched junction bases numbered 8, after V lost 1 base and J lost 0 bases. The germline CDR1 and CDR2 sequences are KGHSH and LQKENI. The CDR3 sequence: CASSPRGAGGLSGNTIYF. In DNA form, the CDR3 reads TGTGCCAGCTCACCACGGGGCGCAGGGGGCCTCTCTGGAAACACCATATATTTT.

The V gene is TRBV20-1, the J gene TRBJ2-1, with a tentative D call TRBD2 (6 bases). Trimming shortened V by 3 bases and J by 6 bases, and 15 bases separated the two germline ends. Germline V lookup: CDR1 DFQATT, CDR2 SNEGSKA (reference sequence). The CDR3 extends over 14 amino acids. CDR3 coding DNA: TGCAGTGCTAGTATCCGGGGAGGTCGCAATGAGCAGTTCTTC. Amino acid sequence: CSASIRGGRNEQFF.

In this sample, this clone turned up once. V gene TRBV3-1 (or the pseudogene TRBV3-2) combines with J gene TRBJ1-6; D perhaps matches TRBD1 (5 bases). Trimming stripped 1 base from V and 9 bases from J, with 16 bases between. Germline V lookup: CDR1 LGHDT, CDR2 YNNKEL (reference sequence). The CDR3 length is 16 residues. CDR3 DNA: TGTGCCAGCAGCCAAGCACCGCCCGGGGGAGGTTCACCCCTCCACTTT. Protein sequence: CASSQAPPGGGSPLHF.

This sequence joins TRBV5-6 and TRBJ1-6, with D unresolved. Germline V gene data show CDR1 as SGHDT and CDR2 as YYEEEE. V dropped 3 bases and J dropped 6 bases, with 4 bases sitting between them. This CDR3 contains 12 residues. The CDR3: CASSSFNSPLHF. The CDR3 DNA is TGTGCCAGCAGCTCTTTTAATTCACCCCTCCACTTT.

The chain recombines TRBV24-1 with TRBJ2-1; possibly TRBD2 for D (7 bases). Trimming left V 3 bases short and J 4 bases short, with 30 bases between. The CDR3 spans 21 residues. The germline CDR1 and CDR2 sequences are KGHDR and SFDVKD. Here the CDR3 reads CATSDGGTTADPGGPYNEQFF. The CDR3 region has the DNA TGTGCCACCAGTGATGGGGGGACTACCGCTGATCCTGGGGGGCCGTACAATGAGCAGTTCTTC.

The chain recombines TRBV7-9 with TRBJ2-7, with 8 bases that match TRBD1. The CDR3 sequence is 16 residues long. From germline, CDR1 is SEHNR and CDR2 FQNEAQ (reference sequence). J lost 4 bases, V lost 3 bases, and 11 bases had no gene match. CDR3 residues: CASSFLPETGVYEQYF. CDR3 DNA sequence: TGTGCCAGCAGCTTTTTGCCGGAGACAGGGGTTTACGAGCAGTACTTC. Complete variable domain (other parts from reference TRBV7-9 and TRBJ2-7): DTGVSQNPRHKITKRGQNVTFRCDPISEHNRLYWYRQTLGQGPEFLTYFQNEAQLEKSRLLSDRFSAERPKGSFSTLEIQRTEQGDSAMYLCASSFLPETGVYEQYFGPGTRLTVT.

The chain is built from TRBV4-2 and TRBJ2-5; D is possibly TRBD2 (7 bases). CDR3 size: 16 residues. Trimming shortened V by 7 bases and J by 5 bases, and 23 bases separated the two germline ends. Germline V lookup: CDR1 LGHNA, CDR2 YNFKEQ. The CDR3 DNA reads as TGTGCCAGCACGCGAGGCGGGGGCGGCCCCCACGAGACCCAGTACTTC. Amino acids: CASTRGGGGPHETQYF.

The chain has TRBV6-6 and TRBJ1-4; 8 bases align to TRBD1. CDR1 and CDR2 (germline): MNHNY, SVGAGI (reference sequence). With 6 bases clipped from V and 0 bases from J, the junction kept 9 bases outside the gene matches. The CDR3 length is 17 residues. CDR3 region: CASRRRQGLATNEKLFF. The CDR3 nucleotides are TGTGCCAGCAGACGACGACAGGGGTTAGCAACTAATGAAAAACTGTTTTTT.

This chain uses TRBV7-9 with TRBJ1-1; tentatively, D is TRBD1 (5 bases). CDR3 length equals 15 residues. V was shortened by 5 bases and J by 4 bases, with 17 bases between the two germline ends. From germline, CDR1 is SEHNR and CDR2 FQNEAQ (reference sequence). This CDR3 reads CASSPFSTDLTEAFF. In DNA, the CDR3 is TGTGCCAGCAGCCCGTTTTCGACAGACCTCACTGAAGCTTTCTTT. Supplemented by reference TRBV7-9 and TRBJ1-1, the full variable domain reads DTGVSQNPRHKITKRGQNVTFRCDPISEHNRLYWYRQTLGQGPEFLTYFQNEAQLEKSRLLSDRFSAERPKGSFSTLEIQRTEQGDSAMYLCASSPFSTDLTEAFFGQGTRLTVV.